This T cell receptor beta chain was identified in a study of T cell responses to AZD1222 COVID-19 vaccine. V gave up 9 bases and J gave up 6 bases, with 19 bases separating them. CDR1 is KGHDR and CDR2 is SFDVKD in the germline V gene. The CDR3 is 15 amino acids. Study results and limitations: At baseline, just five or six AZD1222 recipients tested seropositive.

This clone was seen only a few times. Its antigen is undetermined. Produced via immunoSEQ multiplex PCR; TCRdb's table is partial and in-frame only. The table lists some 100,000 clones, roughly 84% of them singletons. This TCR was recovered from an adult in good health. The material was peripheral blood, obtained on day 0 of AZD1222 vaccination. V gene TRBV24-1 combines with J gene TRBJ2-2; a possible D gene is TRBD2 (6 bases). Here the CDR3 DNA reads TGTGCCACCCGGGGGAGACTAGGGGCAGCCGGGGAGCTGTTTTTT. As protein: CATRGRLGAAGELFF.